The rows below give T cell receptor beta chains drawn from one sample of a study of T cell repertoires in cytomegalovirus infection. One entry per CDR3 protein, called by TCRdb with MiXCR from the reads. The sample carries 250,000 to 300,000 distinct CDR3 sequences, about 13% recorded once. The sequencing sample was made of PBMCs. Source of these receptors: a human donor in good health (CMV status not recorded). Some clones in this sample may be carry-over from other donors' samples. Both conserved end residues are part of each CDR3. Fields, in order: CDR3 length, D gene, V gene, clone size, J gene, CDR3 protein, CDR3 DNA. D genes are given only for firm matches. Only part of the rows carry a size: once, few, many, or a class if the clone is expanded.

16	TRBD1	TRBV5-6	.	TRBJ1-6	CASTQTPTGFNSPLHF	TGTGCCAGCACCCAAACGCCGACAGGGTTTAATTCACCCCTCCACTTT
16	TRBD2	TRBV5-4	few	TRBJ2-5	CASSSDSGRRQETQYF	TGTGCCAGCAGCTCCGACAGCGGGAGAAGACAAGAGACCCAGTACTTC
16	.	TRBV5-1	many	TRBJ1-2	CASSLGLGRSFYGYTF	TGCGCCAGCAGCTTAGGCTTGGGACGGTCCTTCTATGGCTACACCTTC
12	.	TRBV7-8	many	TRBJ2-1	CASSYVVAEQFF	TGTGCCAGCAGCTATGTTGTGGCAGAGCAGTTCTTC
13	.	TRBV7-2	many	TRBJ2-3	CASSLYGTDTQYF	TGTGCCAGCAGCTTATACGGCACAGATACGCAGTATTTT
14	TRBD2	TRBV7-2	many	TRBJ2-1	CASSKDYSGNEQFF	TGTGCCAGCAGCAAAGACTATAGCGGGAATGAGCAGTTCTTC
14	.	TRBV20-1	few	TRBJ2-5	CSVAQDTYQETQYF	TGCAGTGTGGCCCAGGACACGTACCAAGAGACCCAGTACTTC
14	.	TRBV4-2	few	TRBJ2-7	CASSPGRSSYEQYF	TGTGCCAGCAGCCCAGGCAGGAGCTCCTACGAGCAGTACTTC
13	TRBD1	TRBV5-4	.	TRBJ2-1	CASSLRQGNEQFF	TGTGCCAGCAGCTTGAGACAGGGCAATGAGCAGTTCTTC
13	.	TRBV6-1	many	TRBJ2-1	CASKGGAGNEQFF	TGTGCCAGCAAGGGGGGGGCAGGCAATGAGCAGTTCTTC
17	.	TRBV29-1	few	TRBJ1-5	CSVEPGEGEYWNQPQHF	TGCAGCGTCGAGCCGGGCGAGGGAGAGTATTGGAATCAGCCCCAGCATTTT
12	.	TRBV20-1	.	TRBJ1-1	CSARRGNAEAFF	TGCAGTGCTAGGCGGGGGAACGCTGAAGCTTTCTTT
16	.	TRBV12-3/TRBV12-4	few	TRBJ2-4	CASSLGLGESGNIQYF	TGTGCCAGCAGTTTAGGGTTAGGGGAAAGTGGAAACATTCAGTACTTC
14	.	TRBV2	few	TRBJ2-2	CASREGPYTGELFF	TGTGCCAGCAGGGAGGGACCGTACACCGGGGAGCTGTTTTTT
15	TRBD2	TRBV6-1	many	TRBJ2-3	CASSEDTSGGDTQYF	TGTGCCAGCAGTGAAGATACTAGCGGGGGAGATACGCAGTATTTT
14	.	TRBV19	.	TRBJ1-4	CASRPIATNEKLFF	TGTGCCAGTAGGCCGATTGCAACTAATGAAAAACTGTTTTTT
15	TRBD1	TRBV13	few	TRBJ1-2	CASSLGDRGRGGYTF	TGTGCCAGCAGCTTAGGGGACAGGGGGCGAGGAGGCTACACCTTC